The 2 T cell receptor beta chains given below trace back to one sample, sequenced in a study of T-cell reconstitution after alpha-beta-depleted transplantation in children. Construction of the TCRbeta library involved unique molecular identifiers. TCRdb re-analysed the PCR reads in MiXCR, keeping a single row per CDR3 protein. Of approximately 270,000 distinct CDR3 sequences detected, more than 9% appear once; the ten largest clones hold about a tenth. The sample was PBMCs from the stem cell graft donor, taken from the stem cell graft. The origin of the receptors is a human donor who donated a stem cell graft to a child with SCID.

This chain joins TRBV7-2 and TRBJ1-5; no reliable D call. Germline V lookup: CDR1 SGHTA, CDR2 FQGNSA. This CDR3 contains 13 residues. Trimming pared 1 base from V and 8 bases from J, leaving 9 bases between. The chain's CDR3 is CASSLGGREPQHF. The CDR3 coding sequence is TGTGCCAGCAGCTTAGGGGGAAGAGAGCCCCAGCATTTT. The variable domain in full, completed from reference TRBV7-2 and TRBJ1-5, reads GAGVSQSPSNKVTEKGKDVELRCDPISGHTALYWYRQSLGQGLEFLIYFQGNSAPDKSGLPSDRFSAERTGGSVSTLTIQRTQQEDSAVYLCASSLGGREPQHFGDGTRLSIL.

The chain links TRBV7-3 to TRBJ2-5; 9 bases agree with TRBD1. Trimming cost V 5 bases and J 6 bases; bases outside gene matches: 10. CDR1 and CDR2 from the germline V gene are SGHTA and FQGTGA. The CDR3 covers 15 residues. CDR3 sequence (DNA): TGTGCCAGCAGCCCCTCCGGGACAGGGTTAAAGACCCAGTACTTC. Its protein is CASSPSGTGLKTQYF.